Listed here are 10 T cell receptor beta chains from one sample, sequenced in a study of T cell changes during pregnancy in multiple sclerosis. TCRdb's table, derived via immunoSEQ multiplex PCR, lists solely in-frame clones and lacks some. Of 32,000 or so clones in the sample, roughly nine tenths were seen once. Sequenced here: CD8+ T cells from peripheral blood mononuclear cells, sampled in the second trimester of pregnancy. Receptors were obtained from a female donor with multiple sclerosis, enrolled in a pregnancy study.

This clone was found once. The J gene is TRBJ2-7, the V gene TRBV27; the D gene is possibly TRBD2 (5 bases). The CDR3 runs to 14 residues. V was shortened by 5 bases and J by 2 bases, with 13 bases between the two germline ends. Germline V gene lookup returns CDR1 MNHEY and CDR2 SMNVEV (reference sequence). Here the CDR3 DNA reads TGTGCCAGCAGTGCGGGCGAGGGCGCCTACGAGCAGTACTTC. Protein sequence: CASSAGEGAYEQYF.

V gene TRBV7-9 combines with J gene TRBJ2-5, with D maybe TRBD2 (5 bases). Per germline, CDR1 SEHNR and CDR2 FQNEAQ (reference sequence). The V gene lost 0 bases and the J gene lost 5 bases, with 10 bases spanning the gap. The CDR3 extends over 14 amino acids. The CDR3 loop is CASSLARSVETQYF. CDR3 coding DNA: TGTGCCAGCAGCTTAGCGCGTAGCGTTGAGACCCAGTACTTC.

The V and J genes are TRBV28 and TRBJ2-2; TRBD2 is a possible D gene (6 bases). V shed 8 bases and J shed 0 bases, with 10 bases lying between them. Per the germline V gene, CDR1 is MDHEN and CDR2 is SYDVKM. The CDR3 loop spans 14 amino acids. The DNA for the CDR3 is TGTGCCAGCGAGGTAGCGGCGAACACCGGGGAGCTGTTTTTT. Its translation: CASEVAANTGELFF.

The V call is TRBV9, the J call TRBJ2-7; 10 nucleotides line up with TRBD1. Germline V gene lookup returns CDR1 SGDLS and CDR2 YYNGEE. V shed 4 bases, J shed 3 bases, and the junction held 7 bases outside the gene matches. The CDR3 totals 15 residues. The CDR3 nucleotides are TGTGCCAGCAGCCCCCGGACAGGGGGAGTCTACGAGCAGTACTTC. It specifies CASSPRTGGVYEQYF.

In this sample, this clone turned up a few times. The chain combines TRBV27 with TRBJ2-2; 7 bases line up with TRBD2. In germline, CDR1 is MNHEY, CDR2 SMNVEV (reference sequence). The V gene end was trimmed by 7 bases and the J gene end by 2 bases; junction bases not matched to a gene: 7. The CDR3 sequence is 15 residues long. The CDR3 DNA sequence: TGTGCCAGCACGGCTAGCGGATATAACACCGGGGAGCTGTTTTTT. This sequence encodes CASTASGYNTGELFF.

The chain couples TRBV9 to TRBJ2-3, with 9 bases aligning to TRBD2. V dropped 3 bases and J dropped 3; count of bases not matched to a gene: 8. Germline CDR1 reads SGDLS; CDR2 reads YYNGEE. The CDR3 totals 16 residues. The CDR3 loop is CASSGFMSGGTDTQYF. The CDR3 DNA reads as TGTGCCAGCAGCGGCTTTATGAGCGGGGGGACAGATACGCAGTATTTT.

The V gene is TRBV19, the J gene TRBJ2-1; 8 bases match TRBD1. The junction had 5 bases not matched to a gene; V was cut back by 9 bases and J by 7 bases. This CDR3 region has 12 residues. In germline, CDR1 is LNHDA, CDR2 SQIVND (reference sequence). CDR3 nucleotides: TGTGCCAGCAACCAGGGGGCGAATGAGCAGTTCTTC. It yields the protein CASNQGANEQFF.

V and J are TRBV27 and TRBJ2-7; D is unresolved. Between the trimmed V and J ends, which lost 7 bases and 3 bases, there was a span of 13 bases. This CDR3 has 13 amino acids. The germline gives CDR1 MNHEY, CDR2 SMNVEV (reference sequence). The CDR3 nucleotides read TGTGCCAGCAAACCCAACCGCTACTACGAGCAGTACTTC. Translated, it gives CASKPNRYYEQYF.

This chain uses TRBV18 with TRBJ2-7; a possible D gene is TRBD1 (8 bases). CDR3 length: 15 residues. Trimming cost V 3 bases and J 5 bases, with 17 bases left between them. From germline, CDR1 is KGHSH and CDR2 LQKENI. The CDR3 nucleotides are TGTGCCAGCTCACCCCCGACAGGGGAGGGCCACGAGCAGTACTTC. It yields the protein CASSPPTGEGHEQYF.

This rearrangement joins TRBV7-2 to TRBJ2-7, with 8 bases identical to TRBD1. J was trimmed by 3 bases and V by 4 bases; bases with no gene match: 8. Per the germline V gene, CDR1 is SGHTA and CDR2 is FQGNSA. The CDR3 runs 15 residues. In DNA form, the CDR3 reads TGTGCCAGCAGCTCGTCCGGGACAGGCAGCTACGAGCAGTACTTC. This encodes CASSSSGTGSYEQYF.